This TCR beta chain is from a study of graft-versus-host responses after intestinal transplantation. Clones were read by immunoSEQ multiplex PCR, and TCRdb kept only the in-frame ones, dropping some. The sample has fewer than 85,000 clones; approximately 94% are singletons. The germline V gene encodes CDR1 MNHEY and CDR2 SMNVEV (reference sequence). Trimming took 8 bases from V and 10 from J; bases not matched to a gene: 10. The CDR3 is made up of 13 amino acids. A word on this clone: Its matching antigen is unknown.

J is TRBJ2-5 and V is TRBV27; 10 bases are shared with TRBD2. This clonotype was obtained from a human donor who received an intestinal transplant. The sample consisted of unstimulated CD8+ T cells sorted from spleen or lymph node cells, taken before intestinal transplant. In DNA, the CDR3 is TGTGCCAGCTCGTTCCTAGCGGGAGAGGACCAGTACTTC. Translation gives CASSFLAGEDQYF.